This T cell receptor beta chain was observed in a study of blood T cell repertoires in COVID-19. V gave up 2 bases and J gave up 7 bases; unmatched junction bases: 10. This CDR3 region has 15 residues. Germline CDR1 and CDR2: MNHEY and SMNVEV (reference sequence). As originally analysed: Reference gene primer amplification gave nucleated cell count estimates. Here immunoSEQ multiplex PCR was the method, and the copy in TCRdb shows in-frame clones only, minus some. The D gene and trimming were derived from the DNA, and the V and J assignments and clone size from that table. Here the sample spans about 200,000 clones, 70% to 85% being singletons.

The specimen sequenced was peripheral blood. The TCR was taken from a woman older than 75 with COVID-19, enrolled during active disease. The rearrangement joins TRBV27 to TRBJ1-2; 7 positions match TRBD1. The CDR3 protein is CASSLVNRGVGGYTF. Here the CDR3 DNA reads TGTGCCAGCAGTTTAGTGAACAGGGGAGTAGGTGGCTACACCTTC.